This T cell receptor (beta chain) was identified in a study of long-term antiretroviral therapy in people with HIV. Study results and caveats: ART-treated samples gained diversity yet remained below transplant donor controls.

Assay version v3.0 of immunoSEQ was used, and it was run at survey level. Assay used: immunoSEQ multiplex PCR; TCRdb lists only in-frame clones, some missing. The sample has approximately 8,800 clones, approximately 78% seen once. The CDR3 sequence is 14 residues long. Germline CDR1 and CDR2: MGHRA and YSYEKL. The ends lost 1 base at V and 11 bases at J; junction bases unmatched: 10. Remarks on this clone: The antigen is unknown.

This sequence was found in a man aged 35 to 55 with HIV. The V gene is TRBV4-1, the J gene TRBJ1-1; 7 bases fit TRBD1. Specimen: unsorted PBMCs, collected 0.6 years before starting antiretroviral therapy. This chain's CDR3 is CASSQVGTAEWAFF. CDR3 DNA: TGCGCCAGCAGCCAAGTAGGGACAGCTGAGTGGGCTTTCTTT.